These 23 T cell receptor beta chains share one sample of origin, sequenced in a study of blood T cell repertoires in COVID-19. This table comes from immunoSEQ multiplex PCR, and its TCRdb copy is limited to in-frame clones, with some not included. The data contain 140,000 to 150,000 clones, roughly 90% of them singletons. Sequenced material: peripheral blood. All receptors derive from a woman in her forties or fifties with acute or convalescent COVID-19.

The chain joins TRBV12-3 or TRBV12-4 to TRBJ1-5; 7 bases align to TRBD1. The CDR3 has 13 amino acids. Trimming took 4 bases from V and 7 from J; bases not matched to a gene: 4. This CDR3 is CASSSDRVQPQHF. The CDR3 nucleotides read TGTGCCAGCAGTTCAGACAGGGTACAGCCCCAGCATTTT.

The chain joins TRBV19 to TRBJ1-1, with TRBD1 identical over 8 bases. The trim removed 4 bases at V and 1 base at J, leaving 5 bases unmatched. CDR1 is LNHDA, CDR2 SQIVND, per germline (reference sequence). This CDR3 spans 15 amino acids. The CDR3 region has the DNA TGTGCCAGTAGTAACCTAGGACAGGGGAACACTGAAGCTTTCTTT. Amino acid sequence: CASSNLGQGNTEAFF.

The genes are TRBV14 and TRBJ2-7, with D maybe TRBD1 (6 bases). Germline-derived CDR1 and CDR2 are SGHDN and FVKESK. This CDR3 region has 16 residues. Trimming stripped 0 bases from V and 0 bases from J, with 12 bases between. The CDR3 protein is CASSQDAWDTSYEQYF. The CDR3 DNA reads as TGTGCCAGCAGCCAAGATGCCTGGGACACCTCCTACGAGCAGTACTTC.

The V and J genes are TRBV2 and TRBJ1-1; D not resolved. This CDR3 region has 13 residues. The V and J ends lost 5 bases and 7 bases respectively, with 14 bases between them. Germline V CDR1 and CDR2: SNHLY, FYNNEI. CDR3 residues: CASSTDRVLEAFF. The CDR3 region has the DNA TGTGCCAGCAGTACCGACCGGGTTCTTGAAGCTTTCTTT.

This rearrangement joins TRBV2 to TRBJ2-7; no firm D call. Trimming cost V 4 bases and J 1 base, with 11 bases left between them. The CDR3 contains 14 residues. Germline V gene lookup returns CDR1 SNHLY and CDR2 FYNNEI. The CDR3 sequence is CASSATRNSYEQYF. In DNA form, the CDR3 reads TGTGCCAGCAGTGCGACAAGAAATTCCTACGAGCAGTACTTC.

V gene TRBV5-1 combines with J gene TRBJ2-1; D is unclear. The CDR3 consists of 17 residues. Germline values: CDR1 SGHRS, CDR2 YFSETQ. Between the trimmed V and J ends, which lost 1 base and 3 bases, there was a span of 17 bases. The CDR3 sequence is CASSLISPNPSYNEQFF. CDR3 nucleotide sequence: TGCGCCAGCAGCTTGATTAGCCCTAACCCCAGCTACAATGAGCAGTTCTTC.

The table lists this clone with a count of one. The chain uses TRBV5-8 and TRBJ1-5; 7 bases fit TRBD1. V lost 4 bases to trimming and J lost 0 bases; unmatched junction nucleotides: 4. The CDR3 has 15 amino acids. From germline, CDR1 is SGHTS and CDR2 YDEGEE. CDR3 residues: CASSTYRGSNQPQHF. The CDR3 DNA sequence: TGTGCCAGCAGCACGTACAGGGGTAGCAATCAGCCCCAGCATTTT.

This chain uses TRBV7-6 with TRBJ1-4, with 7 bases lining up with TRBD1. V trimming: 0 bases; J trimming: 8 bases; junction bases outside the gene matches: 9. Looked up from germline, CDR1 is SGHVS and CDR2 is FNYEAQ. This CDR3 has 16 amino acids. The chain's CDR3 is CASSLASTGAGEKLFF. The DNA for the CDR3 is TGTGCCAGCAGCTTAGCGAGCACAGGGGCTGGGGAAAAACTGTTTTTT.

This chain links TRBV4-1 with TRBJ1-6, with D maybe TRBD1 (5 bases). CDR1 and CDR2 from the germline V gene are MGHRA and YSYEKL. CDR3 length: 19 amino acids. Trimming left V 0 bases short and J 6 bases short, with 21 bases between. CDR3 coding DNA: TGCGCCAGCAGCCAAGATATAGGGGAAAGGAGTCCTATTAATTCACCCCTCCACTTT. As protein: CASSQDIGERSPINSPLHF.

The V call is TRBV30, the J call TRBJ1-1; D ambiguous. The V gene lost 5 bases and the J gene lost 1 base, with 11 bases spanning the gap. The CDR3 sequence is 13 residues long. Germline V CDR1 and CDR2: GTSNPN, SVGIG (reference sequence). The CDR3: CAWRELGNTEAFF. The CDR3 DNA reads TGTGCCTGGCGGGAACTTGGGAACACTGAAGCTTTCTTT. Full variable domain (outside the CDR3, taken from reference TRBV30 and TRBJ1-1): SQTIHQWPATLVQPVGSPLSLECTVEGTSNPNLYWYRQAAGRGLQLLFYSVGIGQISSEVPQNLSASRPQDRQFILSSKKLLLSDSGFYLCAWRELGNTEAFFGQGTRLTVV.

This chain links TRBV6-5 with TRBJ2-1, with 7 bases aligning to TRBD2. This CDR3 contains 16 residues. CDR1 and CDR2 (germline): MNHEY, SVGAGI. V lost 4 bases and J lost 4; bases outside the gene matches: 10. This chain's CDR3 is CASSSSLAASYNEQFF. The CDR3 bases are TGTGCCAGCAGTTCCTCCCTAGCGGCCTCTTACAATGAGCAGTTCTTC.

The rearrangement uses TRBV27 and TRBJ2-1; 8 nucleotides align to TRBD1. The V gene's germline CDR1 is MNHEY and CDR2 SMNVEV (reference sequence). This CDR3 spans 13 amino acids. V was pared by 7 bases and J by 10 bases, with 9 bases of the junction left unmatched. CDR3 region: CASTSGGLEEQFF. The CDR3 nucleotides are TGTGCCAGCACCTCAGGGGGCTTAGAAGAGCAGTTCTTC.

The chain employs TRBV6-5 and TRBJ1-1, with a possible D match to TRBD1 (5 bases). The V end was cut by 2 bases, the J end by 6 bases, with 10 bases between. The CDR3 is 13 residues long. Germline V gene lookup returns CDR1 MNHEY and CDR2 SVGAGI. The CDR3 is CASSYRSGAEAFF. CDR3 bases: TGTGCCAGCAGTTACAGATCGGGGGCTGAAGCTTTCTTT.

This chain connects TRBV2 to TRBJ2-1; D is perhaps TRBD2 (5 bases). The CDR3 is 16 residues long. CDR1 is SNHLY, CDR2 FYNNEI, per germline. V was pared by 4 bases and J by 0 bases, with 13 bases between. The CDR3 is CASSGELASSYNEQFF. CDR3 sequence (DNA): TGTGCCAGCAGTGGAGAGCTAGCAAGCTCCTACAATGAGCAGTTCTTC. Drawing the rest from reference TRBV2 and TRBJ2-1, the complete variable domain is EPEVTQTPSHQVTQMGQEVILRCVPISNHLYFYWYRQILGQKVEFLVSFYNNEISEKSEIFDDQFSVERPDGSNFTLKIRSTKLEDSAMYFCASSGELASSYNEQFFGPGTRLTVL.

The rearrangement joins TRBV5-4 to TRBJ1-5; 8 bases agree with TRBD1. Losses at the gene ends were 4 bases for V and 6 bases for J; bases not matched to a gene: 15. Germline CDR1 reads SGHNT; CDR2 reads YYREEE (reference sequence). The CDR3 has 17 amino acids. The CDR3 loop is CASSLWTGKNLGQPQHF. The CDR3 DNA is TGTGCCAGCAGCCTCTGGACAGGGAAAAACTTAGGTCAGCCCCAGCATTTT.

This sequence joins TRBV7-9 and TRBJ2-3; D is perhaps TRBD2 (5 bases). Germline CDR1 and CDR2: SEHNR and FQNEAQ (reference sequence). The CDR3 runs to 19 residues. Deletions cut 0 bases from V and 1 base from J, with 20 bases between. The DNA for the CDR3 is TGTGCCAGCAGCTTAGCGGATTTTCGCGCTAGCCGTGGCACAGATACGCAGTATTTT. Translation: CASSLADFRASRGTDTQYF.

This clone was detected once. V and J are TRBV7-2 and TRBJ2-5; tentatively, D is TRBD1 (6 bases). The ends were cut back, 3 bases at V and 5 bases at J, with 16 bases in the middle. The V gene's germline CDR1 is SGHTA and CDR2 FQGNSA. This CDR3 is 15 amino acids long. Here the CDR3 reads CASSFEFLRGETQYF. In DNA, the CDR3 is TGTGCCAGCAGCTTCGAGTTCCTTAGGGGGGAGACCCAGTACTTC.

This clone occurred once. The V and J genes are TRBV19 and TRBJ2-5, with D perhaps matching TRBD2 (6 bases). Trimming left V 5 bases short and J 2 bases short, with 15 bases between. Looked up from germline, CDR1 is LNHDA and CDR2 is SQIVND (reference sequence). The CDR3 covers 15 residues. DNA of the CDR3: TGTGCCAGTAGTCGCGGGGACGGAATGCAAGAGACCCAGTACTTC. Protein product: CASSRGDGMQETQYF.

The V and J genes are TRBV6-5 and TRBJ2-2; 9 nucleotides match TRBD1. Trimming at V came to 6 bases and at J to 6 bases, leaving 8 bases not matched to a gene. The CDR3 runs to 15 residues. From germline, CDR1 is MNHEY and CDR2 SVGAGI. For the CDR3, the DNA is TGTGCCAGCAGCCGAGACGGACAGGGGCCCGGGGAGCTGTTTTTT. Its protein is CASSRDGQGPGELFF.

There are a few counts of this clone. V is TRBV6-2 or TRBV6-3 and J is TRBJ2-1; D uncertain. The CDR3 spans 15 residues. Trimming shortened V by 5 bases and J by 5 bases, and 16 bases separated the two germline ends. Germline CDR1 and CDR2: MNHEY and SVGEGT. The CDR3 nucleotides read TGTGCCAGCAGTCCCTCGGCGGTATCGAACAATGAGCAGTTCTTC. It is translated as CASSPSAVSNNEQFF.

The chain carries TRBV14 and TRBJ2-6; D is unresolved. V lost 0 bases, J lost 0 bases, and 15 bases lay in between. Germline lookup yields CDR1 SGHDN and CDR2 FVKESK. This CDR3 has 19 residues. CDR3 coding DNA: TGTGCCAGCAGCCAAGAGTTGACACCTACTTTCTCTGGGGCCAACGTCCTGACTTTC. It yields the protein CASSQELTPTFSGANVLTF.

The chain joins TRBV2 to TRBJ2-3, with 8 bases that match TRBD2. The germline V gene has CDR1 SNHLY and CDR2 FYNNEI. The CDR3 covers 14 residues. J gave up 4 bases and V 6 bases, and 6 bases lay outside the gene matches. The CDR3 protein is CASRSGRAADTQYF. The CDR3 DNA sequence: TGTGCCAGCAGATCCGGGAGGGCCGCAGATACGCAGTATTTT.

The CDR3 loop reads CASSGRDRNTGELFF. CDR3 sequence (DNA): TGTGCCAGCAGTGGAAGGGACAGAAACACCGGGGAGCTGTTTTTT. V gene TRBV27 combines with J gene TRBJ2-2; 7 positions match TRBD1. V gave up 5 bases and J gave up 2 bases; unmatched junction bases: 5. This CDR3 has 15 amino acids. The germline V gene encodes CDR1 MNHEY and CDR2 SMNVEV (reference sequence).